The rows below give T cell receptor beta chains drawn from one sample of a study of STAT3 mutations in large granular lymphocyte leukemia. The protocol was immunoSEQ multiplex PCR, while the TCRdb copy is restricted to in-frame clones and leaves out a portion. The table lists approximately 45,000 clones, 81% of them singletons. Material for sequencing was PBMCs. The receptors originated from a human donor with T large granular lymphocyte leukemia. Some clones in this sample may be carry-over from other donors' samples. Both conserved end residues are part of each CDR3. A D gene is named only where the DNA matches it firmly. The listing skips clone size in some rows; elsewhere it reads once, few, many or a size class.

.	TRBV4-1	TRBJ1-4	.	CASSQRTAATNEKLFF	TGCGCCAGCAGCCAACGGACAGCAGCAACTAATGAAAAACTGTTTTTT
.	TRBV28	TRBJ2-1	.	CASRAVNNEQFF	TGTGCCAGCAGGGCAGTTAACAATGAGCAGTTCTTC
.	TRBV5-4	TRBJ2-7	.	CASSLSGAYEQYF	TGTGCCAGCAGCCTGTCTGGGGCCTACGAGCAGTACTTC
.	TRBV5-1	TRBJ1-1	once	CASSLVLPGAWTEAFF	TGCGCCAGCAGCTTGGTGTTGCCAGGGGCTTGGACTGAAGCTTTCTTT
TRBD1	TRBV5-5	TRBJ1-5	.	CASSPGQGSNQPQHF	TGTGCCAGCAGCCCCGGACAGGGGAGCAATCAGCCCCAGCATTTT
.	TRBV9	TRBJ2-7	.	CASSPGPYEQYF	TGTGCCAGCAGCCCGGGACCCTACGAGCAGTACTTC
.	TRBV10-3	TRBJ1-4	once	CAISAQGGTTNEKLFF	TGTGCCATCAGTGCACAGGGCGGGACAACTAATGAAAAACTGTTTTTT
.	TRBV5-1	TRBJ2-7	once	CASSGTTAPYEQYF	TGCGCCAGCAGCGGAACGACAGCTCCCTACGAGCAGTACTTC
.	TRBV29-1	TRBJ1-1	.	CSVEKGSRDTEAFF	TGCAGCGTTGAAAAGGGTAGTCGAGACACTGAAGCTTTCTTT
.	TRBV28	TRBJ2-1	.	CASSYRVEQFF	TGTGCCAGCAGTTATAGGGTAGAGCAGTTCTTC
.	TRBV5-1	TRBJ2-7	once	CASSLDRYEQYF	TGCGCCAGCAGCTTGGACAGATACGAGCAGTACTTC
.	TRBV4-2	TRBJ2-6	.	CASSFILGLLSGANVLTF	TGTGCCAGCAGCTTTATTCTGGGTCTACTCTCTGGGGCCAACGTCCTGACTTTC
TRBD1	TRBV15	TRBJ1-6	.	CATRDQTGGFSPLHF	TGTGCCACCAGGGACCAGACAGGGGGCTTTTCACCCCTCCACTTT
TRBD2	TRBV5-1	TRBJ2-2	.	CASRGLAGNTGELFF	TGCGCCAGCAGGGGGCTAGCGGGGAACACCGGGGAGCTGTTTTTT
.	TRBV29-1	TRBJ2-5	.	CSVGGAETQYF	TGCAGCGTGGGGGGAGCAGAGACCCAGTACTTC
TRBD1	TRBV14	TRBJ2-1	.	CASSLRDRATSSYNEQFF	TGTGCCAGCAGCCTCCGGGACAGGGCCACCAGCTCCTACAATGAGCAGTTCTTC
TRBD1	TRBV6-6	TRBJ2-7	once	CASSPGTGYEQYF	TGTGCCAGCAGCCCCGGGACAGGCTACGAGCAGTACTTC
.	TRBV19	TRBJ1-1	.	CASSPFREMNTEAFF	TGTGCCAGTAGTCCTTTTCGGGAAATGAACACTGAAGCTTTCTTT
TRBD1	TRBV2	TRBJ1-5	few	CASIRDRGNQPQHF	TGTGCCAGCATCCGAGACAGGGGCAATCAGCCCCAGCATTTT
.	TRBV5-1	TRBJ1-3	.	CASSLEGNPGNTIYF	TGCGCCAGCAGCTTGGAGGGAAATCCTGGAAACACCATATATTTT
.	TRBV14	TRBJ2-5	.	CASSLREPPEPQYF	TGTGCCAGCAGCCTCCGGGAACCTCCGGAACCCCAGTACTTC
.	TRBV6-1	TRBJ1-5	.	CASSETVQSNQPQHF	TGTGCCAGCAGTGAAACTGTTCAGAGCAATCAGCCCCAGCATTTT
TRBD2	TRBV7-9	TRBJ2-2	.	CASSQRGLAGAGELFF	TGTGCCAGCAGCCAAAGGGGACTAGCGGGGGCCGGGGAGCTGTTTTTT
.	TRBV30	TRBJ1-3	.	CAWSVGGFPGNTIYF	TGTGCCTGGAGTGTTGGTGGTTTTCCCGGAAACACCATATATTTT
TRBD1	TRBV19	TRBJ1-4	once	CASTSRDRANEKLFF	TGTGCCAGTACATCGCGGGACAGGGCGAATGAAAAACTGTTTTTT
.	TRBV6-4	TRBJ2-2	.	CASRLNAGELFF	TGTGCCAGCCGCCTTAATGCCGGGGAGCTGTTTTTT